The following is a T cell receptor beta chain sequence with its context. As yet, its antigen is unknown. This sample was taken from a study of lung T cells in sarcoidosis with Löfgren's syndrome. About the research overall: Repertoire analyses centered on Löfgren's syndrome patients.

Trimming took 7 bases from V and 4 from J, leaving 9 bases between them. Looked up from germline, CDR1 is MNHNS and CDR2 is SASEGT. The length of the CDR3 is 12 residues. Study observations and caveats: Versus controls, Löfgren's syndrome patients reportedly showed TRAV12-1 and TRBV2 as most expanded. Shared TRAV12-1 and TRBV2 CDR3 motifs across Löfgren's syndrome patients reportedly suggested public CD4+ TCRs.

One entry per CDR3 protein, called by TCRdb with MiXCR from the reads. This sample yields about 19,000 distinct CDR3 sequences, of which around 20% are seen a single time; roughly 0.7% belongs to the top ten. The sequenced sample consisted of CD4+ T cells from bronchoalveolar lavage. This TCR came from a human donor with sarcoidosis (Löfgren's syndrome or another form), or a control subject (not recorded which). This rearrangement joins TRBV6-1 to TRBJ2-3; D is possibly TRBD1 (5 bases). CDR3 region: CASKKGADTQYF. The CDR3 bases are TGTGCCAGCAAAAAAGGGGCAGATACGCAGTATTTT.